The 30 T cell receptor beta chains given below trace back to one sample, sequenced in a study of T cell responses to AZD1222 COVID-19 vaccine. TCRdb keeps only in-frame clones here, not all; method: immunoSEQ multiplex PCR. The sample includes about 40,000 clones, approximately 85% of them seen just once. Source: peripheral blood, taken 28 days after the second dose of the MenACWY control vaccine. These receptors were obtained from an adult who received the MenACWY meningococcal vaccine as a control.

This clone was picked up one time. V is TRBV30 and J is TRBJ2-1; D is possibly TRBD2 (5 bases). Trimming took off 3 bases at V and 4 bases at J, with 13 bases between the two ends. The CDR3 spans 14 residues. The germline gives CDR1 GTSNPN, CDR2 SVGIG (reference sequence). CDR3 sequence: CAWRGSANYNEQFF. For the CDR3, the DNA is TGTGCCTGGAGGGGTAGCGCTAATTACAATGAGCAGTTCTTC.

This clone showed up just a few times. The CDR3 DNA follows: TGCAGCGTTAAGGGACGCATGGGGGGGGAGCAGTACTTC. It encodes CSVKGRMGGEQYF. This chain links TRBV29-1 with TRBJ2-7; TRBD2 aligns across 7 bases. There are 13 residues in the CDR3. The V and J ends lost 5 bases and 7 bases, in that order; junction bases with no gene match: 11. Looked up from germline, CDR1 is SQVTM and CDR2 is ANQGSEA.

The CDR3 nucleotides read TGTGCCAGCAGTTTACTTCGGGATGAGCAGTTCTTC. As protein: CASSLLRDEQFF. The V call is TRBV12-3 or TRBV12-4, the J call TRBJ2-1, with D unclear. V gave up 2 bases and J gave up 8 bases, with 7 bases separating them. CDR3 length: 12 amino acids.

The rearrangement uses TRBV18 and TRBJ2-1, with 7 bases aligning to TRBD2. CDR3 length: 17 amino acids. The V segment lost 6 bases and the J segment 2 bases; nucleotides outside the gene matches: 13. CDR1 is KGHSH and CDR2 is LQKENI in the germline V gene. CDR3 in DNA: TGTGCCAGCTCCACGGTGGGAGGGCGAGCCCCCTACAATGAGCAGTTCTTC. It translates to CASSTVGGRAPYNEQFF. The whole variable domain, filled in from reference TRBV18 and TRBJ2-1, reads NAGVMQNPRHLVRRRGQEARLRCSPMKGHSHVYWYRQLPEEGLKFMVYLQKENIIDESGMPKERFSAEFPKEGPSILRIQQVVRGDSAAYFCASSTVGGRAPYNEQFFGPGTRLTVL.

The J gene is TRBJ2-7, the V gene TRBV6-1; 12 bases align to TRBD1. Germline V gives CDR1 MNHNS, CDR2 SASEGT. J gave up 7 bases and V 2 bases, and 9 bases lay outside the gene matches. This CDR3 comprises 16 residues. This chain's CDR3 is CASSEPGTGGMGEQYF. CDR3 DNA: TGTGCCAGCAGTGAACCCGGGACAGGGGGCATGGGTGAGCAGTACTTC.

The rearrangement links TRBV7-6 to TRBJ2-7; 11 nucleotides match TRBD1. CDR1 and CDR2 from the germline V gene are SGHVS and FNYEAQ. V was clipped by 2 bases and J by 5 bases; unmatched bases: 5. The CDR3 length is 15 residues. The CDR3 DNA sequence: TGTGCCAGCAGCTTAACAGGGACAGGGGGTGACGAGCAGTACTTC. Its protein product is CASSLTGTGGDEQYF.

This clone was seen a single time. The genes are TRBV30 and TRBJ1-5; D is uncertain. This CDR3 spans 14 amino acids. V gave up 0 bases and J gave up 0 bases, with 6 bases separating them. The germline CDR1 and CDR2 sequences are GTSNPN and SVGIG (reference sequence). Here the CDR3 DNA reads TGTGCCTGGAGTGTGTCCTATAGCAATCAGCCCCAGCATTTT. Protein product: CAWSVSYSNQPQHF. Variable domain in full (rest from reference TRBV30 and TRBJ1-5): SQTIHQWPATLVQPVGSPLSLECTVEGTSNPNLYWYRQAAGRGLQLLFYSVGIGQISSEVPQNLSASRPQDRQFILSSKKLLLSDSGFYLCAWSVSYSNQPQHFGDGTRLSIL.

The chain has TRBV7-9 and TRBJ2-3, with D uncertain. Germline V lookup: CDR1 SEHNR, CDR2 FQNEAQ (reference sequence). This CDR3 region has 16 residues. Trimming stripped 5 bases from V and 4 bases from J, with 19 bases between. DNA for the CDR3: TGTGCCAGCAGCCCCAAATTTGGCAAAGTAGCAGATACGCAGTATTTT. Translation: CASSPKFGKVADTQYF. Together with reference TRBV7-9 and TRBJ2-3, the CDR3 gives the full variable domain: DTGVSQNPRHKITKRGQNVTFRCDPISEHNRLYWYRQTLGQGPEFLTYFQNEAQLEKSRLLSDRFSAERPKGSFSTLEIQRTEQGDSAMYLCASSPKFGKVADTQYFGPGTRLTVL.

CDR3 protein: CASSHDFLNEQFF. For the CDR3, the DNA is TGCGCCAGCAGCCATGATTTTTTAAATGAGCAGTTCTTC. The rearrangement joins TRBV4-1 to TRBJ2-1; D is uncertain. V was pared by 3 bases and J by 7 bases, with 10 bases between. This CDR3 has 13 residues. Germline V gives CDR1 MGHRA, CDR2 YSYEKL.

The J gene is TRBJ2-7, the V gene TRBV27; D unclear. CDR3 length: 14 amino acids. V was trimmed by 8 bases and J by 0 bases, leaving 14 bases between them. In germline, CDR1 is MNHEY, CDR2 SMNVEV (reference sequence). CDR3 nucleotide sequence: TGTGCCAGCGGCTTAAAGAGGAGCTCCTACGAGCAGTACTTC. This codes for CASGLKRSSYEQYF.

V is TRBV3-1 (or the pseudogene TRBV3-2) and J is TRBJ2-2; 10 bases agree with TRBD2. CDR3 length: 17 residues. Germline values: CDR1 LGHDT, CDR2 YNNKEL (reference sequence). Germline trimming cut 4 bases from V and 0 bases from J; bases unmatched to any gene: 5. The DNA of the CDR3 is TGTGCCAGCAGCCGAGGACTAGCGGACGCGAACACCGGGGAGCTGTTTTTT. It yields the protein CASSRGLADANTGELFF.

Here the CDR3 reads CASKVWTSSTDTQYF. CDR3 nucleotides: TGCGCCAGCAAGGTCTGGACTTCTAGCACAGATACGCAGTATTTT. The chain recombines TRBV5-1 with TRBJ2-3; D might be TRBD2 (5 bases). The germline V and J ends were trimmed by 6 bases and 0 bases, with 14 bases remaining between them. The CDR3 loop spans 15 amino acids. Germline V gives CDR1 SGHRS, CDR2 YFSETQ.

V is TRBV6-5 and J is TRBJ2-1; the match to TRBD2 covers 7 bases. Germline V gene lookup returns CDR1 MNHEY and CDR2 SVGAGI. V was pared by 0 bases and J by 2 bases, with 4 bases of the junction left unmatched. The CDR3 is 16 amino acids. This CDR3 reads CASSYSNAGAYNEQFF. In nucleotides, the CDR3 is TGTGCCAGCAGTTACTCAAACGCGGGGGCCTACAATGAGCAGTTCTTC.

The rearrangement links TRBV2 to TRBJ1-3; D gene ambiguous. Trimming removed 3 bases at V and 0 bases at J, with 12 bases between. Per the germline V gene, CDR1 is SNHLY and CDR2 is FYNNEI. This CDR3 has 16 amino acids. In DNA, the CDR3 is TGTGCCAGCAGTGACAGGTCGCCACACTCTGGAAACACCATATATTTT. This sequence encodes CASSDRSPHSGNTIYF. Drawing the rest from reference TRBV2 and TRBJ1-3, the complete variable domain is EPEVTQTPSHQVTQMGQEVILRCVPISNHLYFYWYRQILGQKVEFLVSFYNNEISEKSEIFDDQFSVERPDGSNFTLKIRSTKLEDSAMYFCASSDRSPHSGNTIYFGEGSWLTVV.

The rearrangement joins TRBV6-5 to TRBJ2-5, with TRBD2 matching 8 bases. This CDR3 comprises 14 residues. Trimming cost V 2 bases and J 5 bases; bases outside gene matches: 4. Germline CDR1 and CDR2: MNHEY and SVGAGI. In DNA form, the CDR3 reads TGTGCCAGCAGTTACGTCGGGAGGGGGGAGACCCAGTACTTC. Translated: CASSYVGRGETQYF.

CDR3 coding DNA: TGTGCCAGCATCGGGACTAGCGGCTCCTACGAGCAGTACTTC. Translated, it gives CASIGTSGSYEQYF. V usage is TRBV6-5 and J usage is TRBJ2-7; TRBD2 matches at 11 bases. The germline gives CDR1 MNHEY, CDR2 SVGAGI. V dropped 7 bases and J dropped 0; count of bases not matched to a gene: 2. The CDR3 length is 14 residues.

V is TRBV7-9 and J is TRBJ2-7; D is perhaps TRBD1 or TRBD2 (6 bases each). V lost 3 bases and J 2 bases, leaving 8 bases between the germline ends. This CDR3 is 13 amino acids long. Germline CDR1 reads SEHNR; CDR2 reads FQNEAQ (reference sequence). CDR3 nucleotide sequence: TGTGCCAGCAGCTTCGGGGGCACCTACGAGCAGTACTTC. Its protein is CASSFGGTYEQYF. Drawing the rest from reference TRBV7-9 and TRBJ2-7, the complete variable domain is DTGVSQNPRHKITKRGQNVTFRCDPISEHNRLYWYRQTLGQGPEFLTYFQNEAQLEKSRLLSDRFSAERPKGSFSTLEIQRTEQGDSAMYLCASSFGGTYEQYFGPGTRLTVT.

The J gene is TRBJ2-2, the V gene TRBV5-1, with D possibly TRBD2 on 6 matching bases. This CDR3 spans 16 amino acids. Trimming left V 5 bases short and J 2 bases short, with 16 bases between. The germline gives CDR1 SGHRS, CDR2 YFSETQ. The CDR3 sequence: CASRGTGVLNTGELFF. The CDR3 region has the DNA TGCGCCAGCAGGGGGACGGGGGTACTAAACACCGGGGAGCTGTTTTTT.

This chain links TRBV7-9 with TRBJ2-2; the D gene is possibly TRBD1 (5 bases). CDR1 and CDR2 (germline): SEHNR, FQNEAQ (reference sequence). Trimming removed 1 base from V and 0 bases from J, with 15 bases in between. The CDR3 is 18 amino acids. The CDR3 sequence: CASSLVGVGRANTGELFF. The CDR3 nucleotides read TGTGCCAGCAGCTTAGTAGGGGTCGGCAGGGCGAACACCGGGGAGCTGTTTTTT.

The table lists this clone with a count of one. The rearrangement links TRBV5-1 to TRBJ2-2; TRBD2 matches at 7 bases. J was trimmed by 4 bases and V by 4 bases; bases with no gene match: 10. Germline V gives CDR1 SGHRS, CDR2 YFSETQ. There are 16 residues in the CDR3. The CDR3 sequence is CASSPAAGVFTGELFF. DNA for the CDR3: TGCGCCAGCAGCCCTGCCGCGGGAGTGTTCACCGGGGAGCTGTTTTTT. Full variable domain (missing parts from reference TRBV5-1 and TRBJ2-2): KAGVTQTPRYLIKTRGQQVTLSCSPISGHRSVSWYQQTPGQGLQFLFEYFSETQRNKGNFPGRFSGRQFSNSRSEMNVSTLELGDSALYLCASSPAAGVFTGELFFGEGSRLTVL.

The chain employs TRBV9 and TRBJ2-1, with D unresolved. Germline CDR1 reads SGDLS; CDR2 reads YYNGEE. The ends were cut back, 0 bases at V and 4 bases at J, with 14 bases in the middle. The CDR3 runs to 16 residues. Here the CDR3 DNA reads TGTGCCAGCAGCGTAGTTGGAACGGGTCCATACAATGAGCAGTTCTTC. This codes for CASSVVGTGPYNEQFF.

V and J are TRBV2 and TRBJ1-2; D perhaps matches TRBD1 (6 bases). Germline V gene lookup returns CDR1 SNHLY and CDR2 FYNNEI. Trimming cost V 8 bases and J 4 bases, with 17 bases left between them. This CDR3 spans 14 amino acids. The CDR3 protein is CASEGQGFGYGYTF. The CDR3 coding sequence is TGTGCCAGCGAAGGCCAGGGGTTCGGCTATGGCTACACCTTC.

The chain couples TRBV18 to TRBJ2-3, with TRBD1 identical over 8 bases. This CDR3 is 15 amino acids long. The germline V gene has CDR1 KGHSH and CDR2 LQKENI. Trimming cost V 2 bases and J 5 bases; bases outside gene matches: 6. The CDR3 here is CASSPRTGLGDTQYF. The CDR3 DNA follows: TGTGCCAGCTCACCAAGGACAGGGTTGGGAGATACGCAGTATTTT.

The chain is built from TRBV27 and TRBJ1-5; maybe TRBD1 (6 bases). V lost 8 bases and J lost 7, with 15 bases in between. There are 13 residues in the CDR3. The germline gives CDR1 MNHEY, CDR2 SMNVEV (reference sequence). DNA for the CDR3: TGTGCCAGCCGGGGGGGCCGGGAGCAGCCCCAGCATTTT. It is translated as CASRGGREQPQHF.

The CDR3 region is CATSDTAGTGYYF. The CDR3 nucleotides are TGTGCCACCAGTGATACCGCCGGGACAGGGTATTACTTC. The chain uses TRBV24-1 and TRBJ2-7, with TRBD1 identical over 9 bases. The CDR3 is 13 amino acids. Per germline, CDR1 KGHDR and CDR2 SFDVKD. J gave up 13 bases and V 3 bases, and 9 bases lay outside the gene matches.

V is TRBV5-1 and J is TRBJ1-4, with 8 nucleotides matching TRBD1. CDR1 is SGHRS, CDR2 YFSETQ, per germline. The CDR3 loop spans 16 amino acids. V was pared by 4 bases and J by 3 bases, with 8 bases of the junction left unmatched. This CDR3 is CASSLTPQGANEKLFF. CDR3 coding DNA: TGCGCCAGCAGCCTCACACCACAGGGGGCTAATGAAAAACTGTTTTTT. Combining the CDR3 with reference TRBV5-1 and TRBJ1-4 gives the whole variable domain KAGVTQTPRYLIKTRGQQVTLSCSPISGHRSVSWYQQTPGQGLQFLFEYFSETQRNKGNFPGRFSGRQFSNSRSEMNVSTLELGDSALYLCASSLTPQGANEKLFFGSGTQLSVL.

CDR3 bases: TGTGCCAGCATCCGAGGGGACTATAATTCACCCCTCCACTTT. This translates into CASIRGDYNSPLHF. The genes are TRBV28 and TRBJ1-6; perhaps TRBD1 as D (5 bases). The CDR3 has 14 residues. V shed 7 bases and J shed 3 bases, with 10 bases lying between them. In germline, CDR1 is MDHEN, CDR2 SYDVKM.

This clone occurred once. The J gene is TRBJ2-3, the V gene TRBV5-4; D unresolved. Between the trimmed V and J ends, which lost 1 base and 4 bases, there was a span of 13 bases. The germline gives CDR1 SGHNT, CDR2 YYREEE (reference sequence). The CDR3 runs to 15 residues. DNA for the CDR3: TGTGCCAGCAGCTTGAGGAGATTAGGCTCAGATACGCAGTATTTT. Residues: CASSLRRLGSDTQYF.

The rearrangement links TRBV7-2 to TRBJ2-1, with a possible D match to TRBD2 (5 bases). The V end lost 5 bases, the J end lost 4 bases, and 12 bases lay between the germline ends. This CDR3 has 14 amino acids. Germline V gene sequence: CDR1 SGHTA, CDR2 FQGNSA. This CDR3 is CASSLTTSYNEQFF. The CDR3 DNA sequence: TGTGCCAGCAGCCTAACTACTAGTTACAATGAGCAGTTCTTC.

The chain has TRBV18 and TRBJ2-1; TRBD1 agrees at 8 bases. The CDR3 has 18 residues. V was pared by 0 bases and J by 2 bases, with 9 bases of the junction left unmatched. CDR1 and CDR2 (germline): KGHSH, LQKENI. CDR3 bases: TGTGCCAGCTCACCACCCACAGGGGGAGGAGGAACCTACAATGAGCAGTTCTTC. It codes for CASSPPTGGGGTYNEQFF.